The clone carrying this T cell receptor beta chain occurred a few times. The antigen is unknown. The entry originates in a study of T cells in localized non-small cell lung cancer. Overall study results and limits: Those with higher blood T cell density had longer overall survival.

Assay used: immunoSEQ multiplex PCR; TCRdb lists only in-frame clones, some missing. The sample carries 53,000 or so clones, roughly 92% recorded once. Germline V lookup: CDR1 SGHTA, CDR2 FQGTGA. The CDR3 has 14 residues. With 5 bases clipped from V and 6 bases from J, the junction kept 4 bases outside the gene matches. The sequencing here drew on peripheral blood, taken before any cancer treatment. The chain employs TRBV7-3 and TRBJ2-2; the match to TRBD1 covers 9 bases. The TCR originated in a man between 40 and 75 years old with stage I lung adenocarcinoma. For the CDR3, the DNA is TGTGCCAGCAGCCGCGGGACAGGGTCCGGGGAGCTGTTTTTT. Its protein is CASSRGTGSGELFF.